These 10 T cell receptor beta chains share one sample of origin, sequenced in a study of shared clonotypes between healthy human individuals. Sequencing was performed with immunoSEQ multiplex PCR; in TCRdb, only in-frame clones are kept and a portion is missing. The sample holds under 850,000 clones, roughly 72% seen once. The sample comprised memory CD4+ T cells sorted from blood. Subset in this sample: CD45RA-negative fraction. Receptors originate from a woman aged 25 to 39 in good health.

The V gene is TRBV28, the J gene TRBJ1-5, with 8 bases aligning to TRBD1. Germline V CDR1 and CDR2: MDHEN, SYDVKM. Losses at the gene ends were 6 bases for V and 6 bases for J; bases not matched to a gene: 7. The CDR3 loop spans 14 amino acids. CDR3 loop: CASSETGVRQPQHF. The CDR3 coding sequence is TGTGCCAGCAGCGAGACAGGGGTGCGTCAGCCCCAGCATTTT.

Comment on this clone: The sample carries other DNA sequences with the same CDR3. J is TRBJ1-3 and V is TRBV9; perhaps TRBD1 as D (6 bases). Per germline, CDR1 SGDLS and CDR2 YYNGEE. The CDR3 runs 14 residues. V was cut by 0 bases and J by 4 bases, with 8 bases left in between. For the CDR3, the DNA is TGTGCCAGCAGCGTAGGGACAGAAGGAAACACCATATATTTT. Translated: CASSVGTEGNTIYF.

DNA of the CDR3: TGTGCCAGCAGTCCCGGACTAGCGAACCACAATGAGCAGTTCTTC. Protein sequence: CASSPGLANHNEQFF. The rearrangement uses TRBV6-5 and TRBJ2-1, with TRBD2 matching 9 bases. CDR1 is MNHEY, CDR2 SVGAGI, per germline. J gave up 5 bases and V 5 bases, and 7 bases lay outside the gene matches. CDR3 size: 15 residues.

This sequence joins TRBV19 and TRBJ2-5; D possibly corresponds to TRBD2 (6 bases). V was pared by 10 bases and J by 0 bases, with 12 bases between. CDR1 LNHDA and CDR2 SQIVND come from the germline V gene (reference sequence). CDR3 length: 13 residues. CDR3 region: CATRGGNQETQYF. CDR3 DNA sequence: TGTGCCACGAGAGGAGGGAACCAAGAGACCCAGTACTTC.

J is TRBJ2-2 and V is TRBV18, with TRBD2 as a possible D gene (6 bases). The CDR3 totals 14 residues. Germline CDR1 is KGHSH and CDR2 is LQKENI. Trimming left V 3 bases short and J 3 bases short, with 8 bases between. The CDR3: CASSPGGHTGELFF. The CDR3 DNA reads TGTGCCAGCTCACCGGGAGGCCACACCGGGGAGCTGTTTTTT. The variable domain in full, completed from reference TRBV18 and TRBJ2-2, reads NAGVMQNPRHLVRRRGQEARLRCSPMKGHSHVYWYRQLPEEGLKFMVYLQKENIIDESGMPKERFSAEFPKEGPSILRIQQVVRGDSAAYFCASSPGGHTGELFFGEGSRLTVL.

The chain recombines TRBV2 with TRBJ2-2; 7 bases align to TRBD1. The CDR3 spans 14 residues. Unmatched junction bases numbered 3, after V lost 5 bases and J lost 3 bases. Germline CDR1 reads SNHLY; CDR2 reads FYNNEI. CDR3 coding DNA: TGTGCCAGCAGTCGACAGGGATACACCGGGGAGCTGTTTTTT. This sequence encodes CASSRQGYTGELFF. Drawing the rest from reference TRBV2 and TRBJ2-2, the complete variable domain is EPEVTQTPSHQVTQMGQEVILRCVPISNHLYFYWYRQILGQKVEFLVSFYNNEISEKSEIFDDQFSVERPDGSNFTLKIRSTKLEDSAMYFCASSRQGYTGELFFGEGSRLTVL.

The rearrangement links TRBV11-2 to TRBJ2-7; 14 bases are shared with TRBD2. This CDR3 region has 18 residues. Germline CDR1 is SGHAT and CDR2 is FQNNGV. With V trimmed by 3 bases and J by 1 base, 8 bases remained unmatched. The CDR3 DNA reads TGTGCCAGCAGCTTCCAGACTAGCGGGAGGGATCTTTCCTACGAGCAGTACTTC. Protein: CASSFQTSGRDLSYEQYF.

The rearrangement joins TRBV28 to TRBJ1-5; no clear D. Germline CDR1 is MDHEN and CDR2 is SYDVKM. This CDR3 comprises 12 residues. The V end was cut by 8 bases, the J end by 5 bases, with 10 bases between. As DNA, the CDR3 is TGTGCCAGCCGACACTCCCATCAGCCCCAGCATTTT. As protein: CASRHSHQPQHF. Drawing the rest from reference TRBV28 and TRBJ1-5, the complete variable domain is DVKVTQSSRYLVKRTGEKVFLECVQDMDHENMFWYRQDPGLGLRLIYFSYDVKMKEKGDIPEGYSVSREKKERFSLILESASTNQTSMYLCASRHSHQPQHFGDGTRLSIL.

V is TRBV19 and J is TRBJ2-1; D might be TRBD1 (5 bases). The CDR3 covers 16 residues. Germline V lookup: CDR1 LNHDA, CDR2 SQIVND (reference sequence). Between the trimmed V and J ends, which lost 3 bases and 7 bases, there was a span of 19 bases. CDR3 amino acids: CASSMMGAGSMNEQFF. CDR3 nucleotides: TGTGCCAGTAGTATGATGGGCGCAGGGTCGATGAATGAGCAGTTCTTC.

The chain has TRBV19 and TRBJ1-5; D is perhaps TRBD1 (5 bases). The germline V gene has CDR1 LNHDA and CDR2 SQIVND (reference sequence). V lost 5 bases to trimming and J lost 6 bases, with 11 bases between them. The CDR3 is 13 amino acids. This CDR3 reads CASSGTQGQPQHF. The CDR3 DNA is TGTGCCAGTAGTGGGACCCAGGGTCAGCCCCAGCATTTT.